Below are 14 T cell receptor beta chains sequenced from a single sample in a study of CD8+ T cells in alopecia areata (dated by TCRdb to the late 2010s). Library prep was done by the immunoSEQ multiplex PCR assay. For TCR sequencing, RNA was extracted from every sample and reverse transcribed into cDNA to serve as template. In its TCRdb copy, this immuneACCESS table keeps in-frame sequences only and misses some clones. Where compared with another copy, unresolved V genes explain less than half of these, and the others have no known cause. The table shows over 100,000 clones here, with no singletons. Of the sample, 15% to 20% is held by the ten largest clones. Sample: lesional skin. Every receptor here comes from a C3H/HeJ mouse with alopecia areata. This strain possesses the MHC haplotype H2-k.

On this clone itself: Genes and germline are mouse. Read data end 4 residues before the CDR3 end; the end is taken from the germline J gene. This sequence joins TRBV1 and TRBJ2-7; a weak D match, TRBD1 (5 bases). The CDR3 consists of 14 residues. CDR1 is NSQYPW, CDR2 LRSPGD, per germline (reference sequence). The CDR3 DNA, read in part, is TGCACCTGCAGTGCAGATCCGGGAGGGGAT. Translation gives CTCSADPGGD. The entire CDR3 is CTCSADPGGDEQYF.

As regards this clone: Genes and germline come from the mouse. The CDR3 end lies 4 residues beyond the end of the read and is filled in from the germline J gene. V and J are TRBV1 and TRBJ2-5; TRBD1 matches 12 bases. The germline V gene has CDR1 NSQYPW and CDR2 LRSPGD (reference sequence). The CDR3 consists of 16 residues. Partial CDR3 DNA: TGCACCTGCAGTCCTACCGGGACAGGGGGCCGGGAC. Translated, it gives CTCSPTGTGGRD. The complete CDR3 protein is CTCSPTGTGGRDTQYF.

This clone was seen more than once but under ten times. Gene names are the mouse ones. The CDR3 goes on 4 residues after the read ends, and that part is filled in from the germline J gene. This chain connects TRBV13-3 to TRBJ2-7; 12 bases are a match to TRBD1. Germline CDR1 reads NNHDY; CDR2 reads SYVADS. This CDR3 has 13 residues. The CDR3 loop is CASLGTGGHEQYF. CDR3 DNA (partial): TGTGCCAGCCTCGGGACAGGGGGCCAT.

The sample holds many counts of this clone. A mismatch at residue 12 separates the TCRdb protein from the translated DNA, so the protein presented here was translated from the DNA. Here the gene names and germline are mouse. The CDR3 end lies 3 residues beyond the end of the read and is filled in from the germline J gene. This chain uses TRBV19 with TRBJ1-6; 9 nucleotides align to TRBD1. TRBJ1-6 is identified as an open reading frame with a role that is uncertain. The CDR3 is 15 residues long. The ends lost 5 bases at V and 5 bases at J; junction bases unmatched: 5. Germline lookup yields CDR1 FNHDT and CDR2 SITEND (reference sequence). CDR3 DNA, as far as it was read: TGTGCCAGCAGACTTGGGACAGGGAATAATTCGCCC. This translates into CASRLGTGNNSP. The complete CDR3 sequence is CASRLGTGNNSPLYF.

This clone was picked up a small number of times. The protein recorded in TCRdb does not match the translated DNA at residue 10; the protein presented here comes from translating the DNA. The genes are named according to mouse. The read gets to within 3 residues of the CDR3 end, and the germline J gene fills in the rest. The chain couples TRBV19 to TRBJ1-3, with a possible D match to TRBD1 (6 bases). Trimming cost V 5 bases and J 3 bases, with 9 bases left between them. CDR3 size: 13 residues. The germline V gene has CDR1 FNHDT and CDR2 SITEND (reference sequence). The covered CDR3 bases are TGTGCCAGCAGACAGGGAGGTGGAAATACG. This translates into CASRQGGGNT. The complete CDR3 protein is CASRQGGGNTLYF.

This clone was found many times. Mouse gene names apply. The CDR3 end is not reached by the read, which stops 4 residues before it; the germline J gene fills it in. The chain employs TRBV13-2 and TRBJ2-5; TRBD1 agrees at 9 bases. Germline V gene sequence: CDR1 NNHNN, CDR2 SYGAGS (reference sequence). This CDR3 comprises 14 residues. Incomplete CDR3 DNA: TGTGCCAGCGGTGATCCGGGACAGGGAGAC. Residues: CASGDPGQGD. The whole CDR3 reads CASGDPGQGDTQYF.

About this clone itself: The gene symbols are mouse symbols. The read halts 4 residues ahead of the CDR3 end, with the missing end drawn from the germline J gene. The chain combines TRBV16 with TRBJ2-1; 10 nucleotides agree with TRBD1. This CDR3 contains 15 residues. Trimming at V came to 1 base and at J to 3 bases, leaving 0 bases not matched to a gene. CDR1 and CDR2 (germline): SGHSA, FRNQAP. CDR3 bases read: TGTGCAAGCAGCTTAGGGACAGGGGGCTATGCT. This sequence encodes CASSLGTGGYA. The whole CDR3 protein reads CASSLGTGGYAEQFF.

As for this clone: At residue 11, the translated DNA and the protein in TCRdb do not agree; the protein given here is derived from the DNA. Genes here carry mouse names. The observed sequence ends 3 residues before the CDR3 terminus, with the missing tail filled in from the germline J gene. The chain uses TRBV13-3 and TRBJ1-3; TRBD1 aligns across 8 bases. The CDR3 extends over 14 amino acids. Trimming cost V 5 bases and J 4 bases; bases outside gene matches: 5. Germline V gives CDR1 NNHDY, CDR2 SYVADS. CDR3 bases read: TGTGCCAGCAGCCCCAGGGGGCGGGGAAATACG. Translated, it gives CASSPRGRGNT. The whole CDR3 sequence reads CASSPRGRGNTLYF.

In regard to this clone: Translating the DNA gives a protein that differs from the TCRdb entry at residue 14; the protein shown here is that DNA translation. Gene names and germline refer to mouse. The read falls 3 residues short of the CDR3 end, and the missing part is taken from the germline J gene. The chain uses TRBV13-3 and TRBJ1-3; tentative D call: TRBD1 (5 bases). CDR1 and CDR2 from the germline V gene are NNHDY and SYVADS. Trimming pared 0 bases from V and 0 bases from J, leaving 13 bases between. The CDR3 is 17 amino acids. Partial CDR3 DNA: TGTGCCAGCAGTGATGTCAGGGAGGGAAATTCTGGAAATACG. Protein sequence: CASSDVREGNSGNT. The CDR3, in full, reads CASSDVREGNSGNTLYF.

This clone was seen a few times. Mouse gene names and germline throughout. The sequence runs out 4 residues before the end of the CDR3; the remainder is reconstructed from the germline J gene. The chain uses TRBV1 and TRBJ2-3; 9 positions agree with TRBD2. The CDR3 totals 16 residues. The trim removed 0 bases at V and 2 bases at J, leaving 3 bases unmatched. Germline CDR1 is NSQYPW and CDR2 is LRSPGD (reference sequence). The CDR3 DNA, read in part, is TGCACCTGCAGTGCAGACACTGGGGGGTATGCAGAA. This encodes CTCSADTGGYAE. The full CDR3 reads CTCSADTGGYAETLYF.

This clone was found a few times. Gene names follow the mouse nomenclature. The sequence runs out 4 residues before the end of the CDR3; the remainder is reconstructed from the germline J gene. The chain links TRBV1 to TRBJ2-4; 7 positions agree with TRBD2. Germline CDR1 NSQYPW, CDR2 LRSPGD (reference sequence). The CDR3 extends over 16 amino acids. With 0 bases clipped from V and 0 bases from J, the junction kept 3 bases outside the gene matches. The CDR3 bases that were read are TGCACCTGCAGTGCAGAGCTCTGGGGGAGTCAAAAC. This translates into CTCSAELWGSQN. The whole CDR3 sequence reads CTCSAELWGSQNTLYF.

Points on this clone: Each gene name is a mouse one. The DNA ends 4 residues before the CDR3 does, and the rest of the CDR3 is filled in from the germline J gene. The chain links TRBV13-3 to TRBJ1-1, with D possibly TRBD1 on 6 matching bases. The germline V gene has CDR1 NNHDY and CDR2 SYVADS. The CDR3 totals 13 residues. The CDR3 bases that were read are TGTGCCAGCAGTGATTCGCAGGGGACA. Protein product: CASSDSQGT. The entire CDR3 reads CASSDSQGTEVFF.

With respect to this clone: Mouse names are used for the genes. With the read ending 4 residues before the CDR3 end, the germline J gene is used to fill in that end. This same CDR3 is encoded by further DNA sequences in the sample. The rearrangement links TRBV19 to TRBJ2-2; D is possibly TRBD2 (7 bases). The CDR3 covers 14 residues. Germline V gives CDR1 FNHDT, CDR2 SITEND (reference sequence). V was clipped by 2 bases and J by 6 bases, with 11 bases between them. CDR3 protein: CASSILGGPGQLYF. CDR3 bases read: TGTGCCAGCAGTATTTTGGGGGGCCCCGGG. Full variable domain (outside the CDR3, taken from reference TRBV19 and TRBJ2-2): GGIITQTPKFLIGQEGQKLTLKCQQNFNHDTMYWYRQDSGKGLRLIYYSITENDLQKGDLSEGYDASREKKSSFSLTVTSAQKNEMAVFLCASSILGGPGQLYFGEGSKLTVL.

This clone was observed many times. The protein recorded in TCRdb does not match the translated DNA at residue 11; the protein presented here comes from translating the DNA. Genes and germline are mouse. From the germline J gene comes the end of the CDR3, since the read stops 3 residues before it. The gene calls are TRBV13-3 and TRBJ1-3; D gene uncertain. Trimming pared 6 bases from V and 0 bases from J, leaving 10 bases between. This CDR3 contains 14 residues. Germline CDR1 is NNHDY and CDR2 is SYVADS. CDR3 DNA, as far as it was read: TGTGCCAGCAACCACGACATTTCTGGAAATACG. It encodes CASNHDISGNT. In full, the CDR3 reads CASNHDISGNTLYF.